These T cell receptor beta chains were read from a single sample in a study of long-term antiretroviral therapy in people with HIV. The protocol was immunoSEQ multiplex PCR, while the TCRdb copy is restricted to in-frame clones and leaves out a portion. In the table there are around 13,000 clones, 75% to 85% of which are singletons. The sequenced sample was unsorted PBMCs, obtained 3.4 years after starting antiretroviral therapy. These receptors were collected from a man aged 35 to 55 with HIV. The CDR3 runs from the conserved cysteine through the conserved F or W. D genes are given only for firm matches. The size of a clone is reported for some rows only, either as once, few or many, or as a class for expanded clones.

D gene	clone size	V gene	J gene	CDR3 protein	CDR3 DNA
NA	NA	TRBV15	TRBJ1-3	CATSPTGNTIYF	TGTGCCACCAGCCCTACTGGAAACACCATATATTTT
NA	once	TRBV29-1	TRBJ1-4	CSVSQGSDEKLFF	TGCAGCGTTTCACAGGGATCGGATGAAAAACTGTTTTTT
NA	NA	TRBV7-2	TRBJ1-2	CASSLLRDGNGYTF	TGTGCCAGCAGCCTGCTCCGGGACGGTAATGGCTACACCTTC
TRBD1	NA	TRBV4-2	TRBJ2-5	CASSQDGDSTRETQYF	TGTGCCAGCAGCCAAGATGGGGACAGCACCCGGGAGACCCAGTACTTC
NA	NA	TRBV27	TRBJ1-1	CASSLFVQAVTTEAFF	TGTGCCAGCAGTTTATTTGTACAAGCGGTGACCACTGAAGCTTTCTTT
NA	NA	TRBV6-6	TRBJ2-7	CASSYSAASYEQYF	TGTGCCAGCAGTTACTCAGCAGCGAGCTACGAGCAGTACTTC
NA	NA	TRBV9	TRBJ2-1	CASSVAPGSYNEQFF	TGTGCCAGCAGCGTAGCACCGGGTTCCTACAATGAGCAGTTCTTC
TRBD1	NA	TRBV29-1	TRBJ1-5	CSVGQGDQPQHF	TGCAGCGTTGGACAGGGCGATCAGCCCCAGCATTTT
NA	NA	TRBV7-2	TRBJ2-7	CASSLREQTAYEQYF	TGTGCCAGCAGCCTCAGAGAACAGACAGCCTACGAGCAGTACTTC
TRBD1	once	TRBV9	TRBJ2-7	CASSLKGQGAYEQYF	TGTGCCAGCAGCCTAAAGGGACAGGGGGCCTACGAGCAGTACTTC
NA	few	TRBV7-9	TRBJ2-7	CASSLDGVSYEQYF	TGTGCCAGCAGCTTAGACGGGGTTTCCTACGAGCAGTACTTC
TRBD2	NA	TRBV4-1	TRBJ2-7	CASSQVLAGKYEQYF	TGCGCCAGCAGCCAAGTACTAGCGGGGAAATACGAGCAGTACTTC
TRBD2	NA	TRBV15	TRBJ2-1	CATSITSGNEQFF	TGTGCCACCAGCATAACTAGCGGTAATGAGCAGTTCTTC
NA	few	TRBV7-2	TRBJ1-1	CASSGQGSVNTEAFF	TGTGCCAGCAGCGGCCAGGGAAGTGTGAACACTGAAGCTTTCTTT
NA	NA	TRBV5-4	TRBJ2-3	CASSRNSGTDTQYF	TGTGCCAGCAGCCGTAATAGCGGCACAGATACGCAGTATTTT
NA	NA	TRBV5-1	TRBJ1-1	CASSWGGEADGTEAFF	TGCGCCAGCAGCTGGGGTGGTGAGGCTGATGGGACTGAAGCTTTCTTT
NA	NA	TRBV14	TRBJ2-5	CASSQTLETQYF	TGTGCCAGCAGCCAAACCCTGGAGACCCAGTACTTC
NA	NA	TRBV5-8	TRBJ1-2	CASSLDSFYGYTF	TGTGCCAGCAGCTTGGATTCCTTCTATGGCTACACCTTC
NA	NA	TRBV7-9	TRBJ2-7	CASSLAGGYEQYF	TGTGCCAGCAGCTTAGCTGGTGGGTACGAGCAGTACTTC
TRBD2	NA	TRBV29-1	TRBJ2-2	CSAERPPGLAGAGELFF	TGCAGCGCTGAGAGACCACCGGGACTAGCGGGAGCCGGGGAGCTGTTTTTT
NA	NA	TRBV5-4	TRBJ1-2	CASSLGGSGYTF	TGTGCCAGCAGCTTGGGAGGCTCTGGCTACACCTTC
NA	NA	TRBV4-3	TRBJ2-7	CASSQDVLYEQYF	TGCGCCAGCAGCCAAGACGTGCTCTACGAGCAGTACTTC
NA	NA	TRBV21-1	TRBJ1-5	CASPKGRGTQPQHF	TGTGCCAGCCCCAAAGGGAGGGGAACGCAGCCCCAGCATTTT
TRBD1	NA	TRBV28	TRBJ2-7	CASSRQGLSYEQYF	TGTGCCAGCAGTAGACAGGGTCTCTCCTACGAGCAGTACTTC
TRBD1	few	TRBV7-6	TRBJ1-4	CASSQRDREEKLFF	TGTGCCAGCAGCCAACGGGACAGGGAGGAAAAACTGTTTTTT
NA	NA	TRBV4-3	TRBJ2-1	CASSPAGGGNEQFF	TGCGCCAGCAGCCCCGCCGGGGGAGGCAATGAGCAGTTCTTC
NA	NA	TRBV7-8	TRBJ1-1	CASSGGMNTEAFF	TGTGCCAGCAGCGGCGGCATGAACACTGAAGCTTTCTTT
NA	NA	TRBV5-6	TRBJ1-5	CASSLKGAYQPQHF	TGTGCCAGCAGCTTGAAAGGGGCATACCAGCCCCAGCATTTT
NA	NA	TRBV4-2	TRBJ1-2	CASSNRDGRGYTF	TGTGCCAGCAGCAACCGGGACGGGCGAGGCTACACCTTC
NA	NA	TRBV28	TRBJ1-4	CASSLPYRGSTNEKLFF	TGTGCCAGCAGTTTACCGTACCGGGGATCAACTAATGAAAAACTGTTTTTT
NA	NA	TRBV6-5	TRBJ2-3	CASSYADTQYF	TGTGCCAGCAGTTACGCAGATACGCAGTATTTT
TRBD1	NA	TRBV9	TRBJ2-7	CASSVGPTGDREEQYF	TGTGCCAGCAGCGTAGGCCCGACAGGGGATCGAGAAGAGCAGTACTTC
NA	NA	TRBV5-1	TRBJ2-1	CASSLGAGAGSEYNEQFF	TGCGCCAGCAGCTTGGGTGCCGGGGCGGGATCGGAGTACAATGAGCAGTTCTTC
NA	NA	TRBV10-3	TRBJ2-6	CAISAGGGGAGANVLTF	TGTGCCATCAGTGCCGGAGGGGGCGGGGCTGGGGCCAACGTCCTGACTTTC
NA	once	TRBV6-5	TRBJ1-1	CASSYAGHMNTEAFF	TGTGCCAGCAGTTACGCGGGACACATGAACACTGAAGCTTTCTTT
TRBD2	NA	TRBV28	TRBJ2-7	CASSLGGGFSSYEQYF	TGTGCCAGCAGTTTGGGGGGAGGGTTCTCCTCCTACGAGCAGTACTTC
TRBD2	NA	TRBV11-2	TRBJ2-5	CASSQGTSGKETQYF	TGTGCCAGCAGCCAGGGGACTAGCGGGAAGGAGACCCAGTACTTC
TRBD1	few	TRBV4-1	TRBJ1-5	CASSHLTGPNQPQHF	TGCGCCAGCAGCCACCTGACAGGGCCCAATCAGCCCCAGCATTTT
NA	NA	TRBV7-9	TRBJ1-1	CASTRGDNTEAFF	TGTGCCAGCACACGGGGGGATAACACTGAAGCTTTCTTT
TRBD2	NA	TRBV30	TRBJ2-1	CAWSGGTSGSAYNEQFF	TGTGCCTGGAGTGGGGGGACTAGCGGGTCCGCATACAATGAGCAGTTCTTC
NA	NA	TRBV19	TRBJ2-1	CASSVGQYNEQFF	TGTGCCAGTAGTGTAGGACAGTACAATGAGCAGTTCTTC
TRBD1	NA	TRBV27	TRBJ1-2	CASSAWGQDRVYGYTF	TGTGCCAGCAGTGCTTGGGGACAGGATCGAGTCTATGGCTACACCTTC
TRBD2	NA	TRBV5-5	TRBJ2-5	CASSLGAGWEGETQYF	TGTGCCAGCAGCTTGGGGGCAGGGTGGGAGGGAGAGACCCAGTACTTC
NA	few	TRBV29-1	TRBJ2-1	CSVGAGGTFNEQFF	TGCAGCGTTGGGGCCGGCGGGACTTTTAATGAGCAGTTCTTC
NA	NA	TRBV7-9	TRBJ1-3	CASSLAGTGNTIYF	TGTGCCAGCAGCTTAGCAGGGACTGGAAACACCATATATTTT
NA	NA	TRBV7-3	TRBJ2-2	CASSLQLAGELFF	TGTGCCAGCAGCTTGCAACTGGCCGGGGAGCTGTTTTTT
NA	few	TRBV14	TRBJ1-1	CASSQAVLYKDTEAFF	TGTGCCAGCAGCCAAGCCGTTTTATACAAGGACACTGAAGCTTTCTTT
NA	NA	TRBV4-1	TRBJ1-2	CASSQDAAGGNYGYTF	TGCGCCAGCAGCCAAGATGCGGCGGGCGGGAACTATGGCTACACCTTC
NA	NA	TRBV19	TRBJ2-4	CASSMPRGAGEPIQYF	TGTGCCAGTAGTATGCCCCGTGGGGCGGGCGAACCCATTCAGTACTTC
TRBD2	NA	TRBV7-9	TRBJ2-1	CASSFGGRSVDEQFF	TGTGCCAGCAGCTTTGGCGGGAGGTCGGTGGATGAGCAGTTCTTC
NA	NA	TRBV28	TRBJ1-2	CASGQSYGYTF	TGTGCTTCGGGGCAGTCCTATGGCTACACCTTC
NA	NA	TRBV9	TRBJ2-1	CASSPYQTVYNEQFF	TGTGCCAGCAGCCCATACCAGACAGTTTACAATGAGCAGTTCTTC
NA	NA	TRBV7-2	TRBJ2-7	CASSLVWGTYEQYF	TGTGCCAGCAGCTTAGTATGGGGCACGTACGAGCAGTACTTC
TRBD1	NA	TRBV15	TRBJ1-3	CATSSGGSGNTIYF	TGTGCCACCAGCTCAGGGGGATCTGGAAACACCATATATTTT
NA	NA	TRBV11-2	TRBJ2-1	CASSRSGTTYNEQFF	TGTGCCAGCAGCCGATCCGGGACAACCTACAATGAGCAGTTCTTC
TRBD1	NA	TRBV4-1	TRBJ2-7	CASSQAPPGQGSYEQYF	TGCGCCAGCAGCCAAGCCCCTCCGGGACAGGGTTCCTACGAGCAGTACTTC
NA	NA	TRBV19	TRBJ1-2	CASSEGGLNYGYTF	TGTGCCAGTAGTGAGGGGGGCCTGAACTATGGCTACACCTTC